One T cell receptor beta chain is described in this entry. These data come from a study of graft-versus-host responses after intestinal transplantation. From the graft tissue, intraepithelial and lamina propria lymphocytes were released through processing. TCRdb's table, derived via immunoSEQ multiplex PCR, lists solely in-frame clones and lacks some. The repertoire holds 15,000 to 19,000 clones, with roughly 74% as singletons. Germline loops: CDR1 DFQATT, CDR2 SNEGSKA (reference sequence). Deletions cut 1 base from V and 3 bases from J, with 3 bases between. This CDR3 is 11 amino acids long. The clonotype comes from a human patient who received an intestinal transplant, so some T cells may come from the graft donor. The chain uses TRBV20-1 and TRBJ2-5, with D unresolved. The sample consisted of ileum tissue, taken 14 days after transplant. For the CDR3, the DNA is TGCAGTGCTAGAGGTGAAGAGACCCAGTACTTC. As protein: CSARGEETQYF.